The rows below give T cell receptor beta chains drawn from one sample of a study of blood T cell repertoires in COVID-19. The method was immunoSEQ multiplex PCR; TCRdb's version includes in-frame clones alone and lacks a portion of them. This table holds 150,000 or so clones, about 90% found once. The sample consisted of peripheral blood. These receptors were obtained from a man in his forties or fifties with acute or convalescent COVID-19. Each CDR3 is given with its conserved first and last residue. The D gene is left open where the match is weak. Rows may omit the clone size; those that give it use once, few, many or a size class.

>.|TRBJ2-5|.|TRBV7-9
TGTGCCGGGGGGGGGCTTCAAGAGACCCAGTACTTC
CAGGGLQETQYF
>TRBD2|TRBJ2-2|.|TRBV5-4
TGTGCCAGCAGCTTGGCGGGGGGGAACACCGGGGAGCTGTTTTTT
CASSLAGGNTGELFF
>TRBD1|TRBJ2-5|.|TRBV6-5
TGTGCCAGCAGTCGGACAGGGGGGAATGGAGAGACCCAGTACTTC
CASSRTGGNGETQYF
>TRBD1|TRBJ2-5|.|TRBV28
TGTGCCAGCAGTTTACTTCGGGGACAGCCGTACTTC
CASSLLRGQPYF
>.|TRBJ1-2|once|TRBV5-6
TGTGCCAGCAGCCCCCAGGTGGCGAACTATGGCTACACCTTC
CASSPQVANYGYTF
>TRBD1|TRBJ1-1|once|TRBV4-2
TGTGCCAGCAGCCAGGGACAGCCGGCGGAGGACACTGAAGCTTTCTTT
CASSQGQPAEDTEAFF
>.|TRBJ1-1|.|TRBV9
TGTGCCAGCAGCGGGACAACGGTGAACACTGAAGCTTTCTTT
CASSGTTVNTEAFF
>TRBD2|TRBJ2-1|.|TRBV4-1
TGCGCCAGCAGCCAACCTAGCGGGGGGGCTCTTGCTGAGCAGTTCTTC
CASSQPSGGALAEQFF
>.|TRBJ2-2|.|TRBV9
TGTGCCAGCAGCGTAGTTGAAGCAAACACCGGGGAGCTGTTTTTT
CASSVVEANTGELFF
>TRBD2|TRBJ2-1|.|TRBV27
TGTGCCAGCATCATGGGAGGGAGCGGTGAGCAGTTCTTC
CASIMGGSGEQFF
>TRBD2|TRBJ2-2|.|TRBV7-7
TGTGCTAGCAGCCCGGGACTACCGAACACCGGGGAGCTGTTTTTT
CASSPGLPNTGELFF
>.|TRBJ2-5|few|TRBV5-4
TGTGCCAGCAGCTTGGGAGGGGGGGCAGAAGAGACCCAGTACTTC
CASSLGGGAEETQYF
>TRBD1|TRBJ2-4|.|TRBV5-4
TGTGCCAGCAGCTTGGTTGGACAGGGGGCGCCGGACATTCAGTACTTC
CASSLVGQGAPDIQYF
>TRBD2|TRBJ2-5|.|TRBV10-3
TGTGCCATCAGTGTCGGGAGGGGGACCCAGTACTTC
CAISVGRGTQYF
>TRBD2|TRBJ2-3|.|TRBV4-2
TGTGCCAGCAGCCTCCGAGGGAGCGGGAGGGATGCAGATACGCAGTATTTT
CASSLRGSGRDADTQYF
>TRBD2|TRBJ2-7|.|TRBV27
TGTGCCAGCAGTTTTTCTAGCGGGAGTTCCGAGCAGTACTTC
CASSFSSGSSEQYF
>TRBD1|TRBJ2-1|.|TRBV30
TGTGCCTGGAGTCAGACAGGGATATTAGGTGAGCAGTTCTTC
CAWSQTGILGEQFF
>.|TRBJ1-3|.|TRBV29-1
TGCAGCGTTGTCGGCGGAATCTCTGGAAACACCATATATTTT
CSVVGGISGNTIYF
>.|TRBJ1-5|.|TRBV4-1
TGCGCCAGCAGCCCTAATCCAGGGAATCAGCCCCAGCATTTT
CASSPNPGNQPQHF
>.|TRBJ1-5|.|TRBV21-1
TGTGCCAGCAGCAAAGAAAGGAGACAGGGAGATAGTCAGCCCCAGCATTTT
CASSKERRQGDSQPQHF
>.|TRBJ1-5|.|TRBV19
TGTGCCAGTAGACGCCGGGATCCGAATCTTTGGTATAGCAATCAGCCCCAGCATTTT
CASRRRDPNLWYSNQPQHF
>TRBD2|TRBJ2-5|.|TRBV6-4
TGTGCCAGCAGCGGGACTAGCGGGGGGTTGACCCAGTACTTC
CASSGTSGGLTQYF
>TRBD1|TRBJ2-7|.|TRBV2
TGTGCCAGCAGTGGTTTGCAGGGGGCAAAGAATTCCTACGAGCAGTACTTC
CASSGLQGAKNSYEQYF
>TRBD1|TRBJ2-1|.|TRBV5-1
TGCGCCAGCAGCTTCGGGGACAGGCTAGGCAATGAGCAGTTCTTC
CASSFGDRLGNEQFF
>.|TRBJ2-7|.|TRBV11-2
TGTGCCAGCAGCTTAGACTATAGGGGCGAGCAGTACTTC
CASSLDYRGEQYF
>.|TRBJ1-1|.|TRBV18
TGTGCCAGCTCACCTGGGGAGGACACTGAAGCTTTCTTT
CASSPGEDTEAFF
>.|TRBJ2-5|.|TRBV28
TGTGCCAGCAGTTTTGTTCCGTTCAGTATAGCAGGGCAAGAGACCCAGTACTTC
CASSFVPFSIAGQETQYF
>.|TRBJ1-2|.|TRBV27
TGTGCCAGCAGTTTAGCGGCTAACTATGGCTACACCTTC
CASSLAANYGYTF
>TRBD1|TRBJ1-2|.|TRBV6-5
TGTGCCAGCAGGGGGACAGGCTGGTATGGCTACACCTTC
CASRGTGWYGYTF
>.|TRBJ1-2|.|TRBV4-3
TGCGCCAGCAGCCAGGGGCGGAAAAATGGCTACACCTTC
CASSQGRKNGYTF
>.|TRBJ1-1|.|TRBV9
TGTGCCAGCAGCGTCCAGGGTGGAAACACTGAAGCTTTCTTT
CASSVQGGNTEAFF
>TRBD1|TRBJ1-1|.|TRBV19
TGTGCCAGTAACAGGGACAGGGTGAACACTGAAGCTTTCTTT
CASNRDRVNTEAFF
>TRBD1|TRBJ2-2|.|TRBV2
TGTGCCAGCAGTGTCTTCGAGACAGGGAAATGGACCGGGGAGCTGTTTTTT
CASSVFETGKWTGELFF
>.|TRBJ1-2|.|TRBV9
TGTGCCAGCAGCGTAGCTACTCAGGGGTTTGGCGGCACCTTC
CASSVATQGFGGTF
>.|TRBJ2-5|.|TRBV28
TGTGCCAGCAGTTTATTCCCTGAGGCCCAGTACTTC
CASSLFPEAQYF
>.|TRBJ1-1|.|TRBV19
TGTGCCAGTAGCCTTACAGGGAACACTGAAGCTTTCTTT
CASSLTGNTEAFF
>TRBD1|TRBJ2-2|once|TRBV7-6
TGTGCCAGCAGCTTAGCGGGACAGGGGAACACCGGGGAGCTGTTTTTT
CASSLAGQGNTGELFF
>.|TRBJ2-5|.|TRBV9
TGTGCCAGCAGCGTTAGTAGCGGACAAGAGACCCAGTACTTC
CASSVSSGQETQYF
>.|TRBJ2-3|once|TRBV11-2
TGTGCCAGCAGCTTAGCTAGCCCGCGAGATACGCAGTATTTT
CASSLASPRDTQYF
>TRBD1|TRBJ1-5|.|TRBV6-6
TGTGCCAGCAGTTACGGACAGGGGTGGCGCAATCAGCCCCAGCATTTT
CASSYGQGWRNQPQHF
>.|TRBJ2-7|.|TRBV7-6
TGTGCCAGCAGCTTGGTCTACTCCTACGAGCAGTACTTC
CASSLVYSYEQYF
>TRBD2|TRBJ2-7|.|TRBV29-1
TGCAGCGTTGAATTTCAGCGGGGACTAGCGGGAGGAGCCTACGAGCAGTACTTC
CSVEFQRGLAGGAYEQYF
>TRBD2|TRBJ2-5|.|TRBV2
TGTGCCAGCAGGGAGGGACTAGCGGGGGTGGAGACCCAGTACTTC
CASREGLAGVETQYF
>.|TRBJ2-5|.|TRBV6-5
TGTGCCAGCACCCTCGAATATACAGGGCTGGAGACCCAGTACTTC
CASTLEYTGLETQYF
>.|TRBJ1-5|once|TRBV5-8
TGTGCCAGCAGCTTGGGGACAGTTAGCAATCAGCCCCAGCATTTT
CASSLGTVSNQPQHF
>.|TRBJ1-2|.|TRBV28
TGTGCCAGCAGTTCGACAGGAAACTATGGCTACACCTTC
CASSSTGNYGYTF
>.|TRBJ1-1|.|TRBV9
TGTGCCAGCAGCCAGGGGCCGGTAACTGAAGCTTTCTTT
CASSQGPVTEAFF